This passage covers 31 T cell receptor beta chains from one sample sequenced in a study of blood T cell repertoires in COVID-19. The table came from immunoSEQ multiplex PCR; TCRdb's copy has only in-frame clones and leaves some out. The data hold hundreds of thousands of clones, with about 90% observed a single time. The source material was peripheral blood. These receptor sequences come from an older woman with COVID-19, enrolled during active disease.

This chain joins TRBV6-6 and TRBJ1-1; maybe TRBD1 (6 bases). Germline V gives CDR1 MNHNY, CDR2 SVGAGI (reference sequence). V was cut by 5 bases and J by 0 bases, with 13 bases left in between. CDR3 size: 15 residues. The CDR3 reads CASSPNRVLNTEAFF. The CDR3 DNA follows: TGTGCCAGCAGTCCGAACAGGGTGTTGAACACTGAAGCTTTCTTT.

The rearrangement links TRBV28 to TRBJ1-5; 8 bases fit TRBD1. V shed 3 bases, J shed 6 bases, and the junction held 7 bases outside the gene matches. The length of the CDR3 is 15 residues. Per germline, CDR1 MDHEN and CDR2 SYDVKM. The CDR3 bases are TGTGCCAGCAGTTTCTCAACAGGGGGACTTCAGCCCCAGCATTTT. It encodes CASSFSTGGLQPQHF.

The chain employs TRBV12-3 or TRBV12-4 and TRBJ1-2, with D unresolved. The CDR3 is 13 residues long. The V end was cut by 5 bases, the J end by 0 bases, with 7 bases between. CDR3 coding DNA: TGTGCCAGCAGTGGAGGTTCTAACTATGGCTACACCTTC. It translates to CASSGGSNYGYTF.

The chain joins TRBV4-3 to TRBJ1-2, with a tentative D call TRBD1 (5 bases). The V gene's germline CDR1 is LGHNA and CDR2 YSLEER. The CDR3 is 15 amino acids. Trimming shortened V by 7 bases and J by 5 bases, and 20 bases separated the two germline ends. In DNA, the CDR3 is TGCGCCAGCACTAGTATCTACAGGAGAAAATATGGCTACACCTTC. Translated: CASTSIYRRKYGYTF.

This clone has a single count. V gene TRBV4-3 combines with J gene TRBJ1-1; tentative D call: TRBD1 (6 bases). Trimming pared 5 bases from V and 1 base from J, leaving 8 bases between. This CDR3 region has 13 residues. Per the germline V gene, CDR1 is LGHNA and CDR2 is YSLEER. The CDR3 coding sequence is TGCGCCAGCAGCAGGACAGAGAACACTGAAGCTTTCTTT. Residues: CASSRTENTEAFF.

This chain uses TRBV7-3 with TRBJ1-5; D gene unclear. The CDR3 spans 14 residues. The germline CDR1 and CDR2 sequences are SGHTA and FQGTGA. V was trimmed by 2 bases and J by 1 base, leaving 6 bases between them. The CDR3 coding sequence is TGTGCCAGCAGCTTACGGCGGAGCAATCAGCCCCAGCATTTT. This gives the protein CASSLRRSNQPQHF.

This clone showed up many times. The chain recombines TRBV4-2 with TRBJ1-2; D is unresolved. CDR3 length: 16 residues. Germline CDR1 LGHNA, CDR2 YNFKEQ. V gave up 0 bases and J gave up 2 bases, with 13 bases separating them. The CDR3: CASSQEMAVSNYGYTF. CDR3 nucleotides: TGTGCCAGCAGCCAAGAGATGGCAGTATCCAACTATGGCTACACCTTC.

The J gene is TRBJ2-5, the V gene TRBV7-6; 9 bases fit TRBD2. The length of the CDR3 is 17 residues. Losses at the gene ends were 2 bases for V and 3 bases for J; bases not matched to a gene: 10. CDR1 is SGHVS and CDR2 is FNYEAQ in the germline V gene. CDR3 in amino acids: CASSLIPAGGLKETQYF. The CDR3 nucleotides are TGTGCCAGCAGCTTAATCCCAGCGGGGGGCTTGAAAGAGACCCAGTACTTC.

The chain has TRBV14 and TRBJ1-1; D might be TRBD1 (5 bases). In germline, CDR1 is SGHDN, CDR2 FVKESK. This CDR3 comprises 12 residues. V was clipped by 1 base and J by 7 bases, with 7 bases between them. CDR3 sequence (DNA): TGTGCCAGCAGCCAAGCGGGACTTGAAGCTTTCTTT. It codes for CASSQAGLEAFF.

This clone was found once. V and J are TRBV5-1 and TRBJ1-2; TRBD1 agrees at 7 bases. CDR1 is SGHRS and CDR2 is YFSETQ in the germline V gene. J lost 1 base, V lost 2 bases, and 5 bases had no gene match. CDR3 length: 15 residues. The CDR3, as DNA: TGCGCCAGCAGCTTCGGACAGGTTCTTAACTATGGCTACACCTTC. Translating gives CASSFGQVLNYGYTF.

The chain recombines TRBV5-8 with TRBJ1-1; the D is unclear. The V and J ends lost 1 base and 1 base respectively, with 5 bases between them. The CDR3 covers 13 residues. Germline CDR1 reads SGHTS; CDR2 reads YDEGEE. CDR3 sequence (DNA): TGTGCCAGCAGCTTGCGGGGGAACACTGAAGCTTTCTTT. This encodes CASSLRGNTEAFF.

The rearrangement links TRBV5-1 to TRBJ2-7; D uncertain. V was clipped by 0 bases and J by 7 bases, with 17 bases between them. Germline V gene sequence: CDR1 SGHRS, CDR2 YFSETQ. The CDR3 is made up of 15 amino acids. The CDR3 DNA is TGCGCCAGCAGCTTGGTGGCAGGCACAACAGAAGAGCAGTACTTC. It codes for CASSLVAGTTEEQYF.

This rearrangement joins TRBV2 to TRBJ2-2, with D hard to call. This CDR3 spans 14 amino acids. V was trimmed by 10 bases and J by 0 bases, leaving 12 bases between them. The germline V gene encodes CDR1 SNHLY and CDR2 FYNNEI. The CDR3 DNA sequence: TGTGCCACACACGGGTACGCGAACACCGGGGAGCTGTTTTTT. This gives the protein CATHGYANTGELFF.

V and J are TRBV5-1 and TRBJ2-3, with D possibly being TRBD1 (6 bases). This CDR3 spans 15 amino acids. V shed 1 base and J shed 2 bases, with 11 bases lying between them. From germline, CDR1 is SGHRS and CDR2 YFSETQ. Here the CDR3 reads CASSLQGSYTDTQYF. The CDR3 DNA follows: TGCGCCAGCAGCTTGCAGGGGTCATACACAGATACGCAGTATTTT.

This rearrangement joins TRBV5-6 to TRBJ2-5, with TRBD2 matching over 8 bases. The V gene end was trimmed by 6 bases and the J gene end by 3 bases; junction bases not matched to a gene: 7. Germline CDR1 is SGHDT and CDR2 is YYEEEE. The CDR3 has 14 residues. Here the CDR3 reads CASTIVSGEETQYF. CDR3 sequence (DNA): TGTGCCAGCACCATCGTTAGCGGGGAAGAGACCCAGTACTTC.

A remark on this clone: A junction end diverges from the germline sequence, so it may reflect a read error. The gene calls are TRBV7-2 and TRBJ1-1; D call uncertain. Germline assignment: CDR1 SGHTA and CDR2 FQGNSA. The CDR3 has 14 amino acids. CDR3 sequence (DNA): TGTGCCAGCAGACAAAGTTGGGCGAACGCTGAAGCTTTCTTT. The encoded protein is CASRQSWANAEAFF.

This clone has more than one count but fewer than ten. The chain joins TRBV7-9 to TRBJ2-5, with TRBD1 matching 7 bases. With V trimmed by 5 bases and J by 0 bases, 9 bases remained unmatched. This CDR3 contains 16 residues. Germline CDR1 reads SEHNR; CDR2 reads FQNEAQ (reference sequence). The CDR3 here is CASSPPGTDYQETQYF. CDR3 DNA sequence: TGTGCCAGCAGCCCCCCCGGGACAGACTACCAAGAGACCCAGTACTTC.

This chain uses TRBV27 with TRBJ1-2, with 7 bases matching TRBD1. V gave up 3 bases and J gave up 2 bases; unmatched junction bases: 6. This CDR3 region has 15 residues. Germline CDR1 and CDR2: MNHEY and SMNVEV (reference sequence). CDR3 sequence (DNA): TGTGCCAGCAGTTTCGACAGGGATGGAAACTATGGCTACACCTTC. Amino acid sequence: CASSFDRDGNYGYTF.

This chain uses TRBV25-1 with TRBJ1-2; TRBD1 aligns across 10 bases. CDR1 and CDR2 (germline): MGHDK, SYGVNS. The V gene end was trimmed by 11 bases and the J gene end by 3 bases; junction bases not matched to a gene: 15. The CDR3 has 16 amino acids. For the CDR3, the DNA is TGTGCCCGAGTAGACAGGGGGCGAGAGGGTCACTATGGCTACACCTTC. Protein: CARVDRGREGHYGYTF.

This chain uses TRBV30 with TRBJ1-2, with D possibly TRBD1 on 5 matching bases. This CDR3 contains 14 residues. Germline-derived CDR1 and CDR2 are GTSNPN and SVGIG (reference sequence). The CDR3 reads CGTSQVLMDYGYTF. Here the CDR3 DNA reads TGTGGCACTTCACAGGTACTAATGGACTATGGCTACACCTTC.

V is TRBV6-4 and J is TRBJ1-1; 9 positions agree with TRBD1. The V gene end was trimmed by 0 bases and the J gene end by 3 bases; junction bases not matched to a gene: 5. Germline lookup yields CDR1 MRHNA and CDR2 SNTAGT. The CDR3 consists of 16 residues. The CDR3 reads CASSDSGTGHDTEAFF. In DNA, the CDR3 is TGTGCCAGCAGTGACTCCGGGACAGGGCACGACACTGAAGCTTTCTTT.

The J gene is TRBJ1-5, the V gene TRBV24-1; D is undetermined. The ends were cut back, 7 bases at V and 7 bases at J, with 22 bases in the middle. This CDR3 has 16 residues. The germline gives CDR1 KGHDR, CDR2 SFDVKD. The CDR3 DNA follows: TGTGCCACCAGCAGCCCGGAGCACGAGGCGGGCCAGCCCCAGCATTTT. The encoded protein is CATSSPEHEAGQPQHF.

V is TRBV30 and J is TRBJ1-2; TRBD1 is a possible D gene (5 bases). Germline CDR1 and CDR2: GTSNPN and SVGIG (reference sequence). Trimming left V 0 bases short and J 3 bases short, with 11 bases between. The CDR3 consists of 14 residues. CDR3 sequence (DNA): TGTGCCTGGAGTGTAGGGGTCTGGGACTATGGCTACACCTTC. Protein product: CAWSVGVWDYGYTF.

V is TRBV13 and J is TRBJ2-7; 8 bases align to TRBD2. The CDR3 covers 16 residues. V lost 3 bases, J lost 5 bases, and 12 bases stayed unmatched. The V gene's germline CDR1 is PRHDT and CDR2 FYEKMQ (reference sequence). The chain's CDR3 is CASSLDGGGPRDEQYF. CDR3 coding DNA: TGTGCCAGCAGCTTGGACGGGGGGGGGCCCCGGGACGAGCAGTACTTC. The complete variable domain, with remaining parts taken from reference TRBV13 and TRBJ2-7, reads AAGVIQSPRHLIKEKRETATLKCYPIPRHDTVYWYQQGPGQDPQFLISFYEKMQSDKGSIPDRFSAQQFSDYHSELNMSSLELGDSALYFCASSLDGGGPRDEQYFGPGTRLTVT.

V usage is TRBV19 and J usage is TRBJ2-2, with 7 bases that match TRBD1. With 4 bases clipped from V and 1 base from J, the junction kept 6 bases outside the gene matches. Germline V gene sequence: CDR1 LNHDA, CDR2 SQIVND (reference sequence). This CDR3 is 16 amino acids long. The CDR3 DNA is TGTGCCAGTAGTACTCACAGGGGAAGGAACACCGGGGAGCTGTTTTTT. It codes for CASSTHRGRNTGELFF.

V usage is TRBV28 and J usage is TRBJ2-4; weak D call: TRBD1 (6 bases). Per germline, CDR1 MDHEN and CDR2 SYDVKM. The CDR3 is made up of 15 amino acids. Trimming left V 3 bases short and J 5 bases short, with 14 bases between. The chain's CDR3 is CASSFLTGSQNIQYF. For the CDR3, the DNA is TGTGCCAGCAGTTTCCTCACAGGGTCTCAAAACATTCAGTACTTC.

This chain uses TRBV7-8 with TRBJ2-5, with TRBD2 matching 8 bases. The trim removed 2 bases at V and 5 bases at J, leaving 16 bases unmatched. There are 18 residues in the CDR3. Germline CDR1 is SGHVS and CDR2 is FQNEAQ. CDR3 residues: CASSLPSTSGGLEETQYF. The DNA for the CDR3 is TGTGCCAGCAGCTTACCCTCAACCTCGGGAGGGTTGGAGGAGACCCAGTACTTC.

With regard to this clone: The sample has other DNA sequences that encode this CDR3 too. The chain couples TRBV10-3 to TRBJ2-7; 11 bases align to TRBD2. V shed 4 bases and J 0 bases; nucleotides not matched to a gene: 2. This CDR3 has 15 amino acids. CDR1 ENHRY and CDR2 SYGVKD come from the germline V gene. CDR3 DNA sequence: TGTGCCATCAGTGGTCTAGCGGGGGGCTCCTACGAGCAGTACTTC. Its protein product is CAISGLAGGSYEQYF.

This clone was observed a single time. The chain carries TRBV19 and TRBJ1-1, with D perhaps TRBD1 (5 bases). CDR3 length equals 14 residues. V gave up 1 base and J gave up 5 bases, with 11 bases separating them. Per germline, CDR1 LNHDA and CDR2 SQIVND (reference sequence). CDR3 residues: CASSIVGGQTEAFF. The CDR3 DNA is TGTGCCAGTAGTATAGTGGGGGGTCAAACTGAAGCTTTCTTT.

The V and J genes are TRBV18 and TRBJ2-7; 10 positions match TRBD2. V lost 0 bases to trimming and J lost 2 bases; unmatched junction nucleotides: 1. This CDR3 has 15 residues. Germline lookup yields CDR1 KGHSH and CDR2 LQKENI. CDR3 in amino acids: CASSPPSGRAYEQYF. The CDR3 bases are TGTGCCAGCTCACCACCGAGCGGGAGGGCCTACGAGCAGTACTTC.

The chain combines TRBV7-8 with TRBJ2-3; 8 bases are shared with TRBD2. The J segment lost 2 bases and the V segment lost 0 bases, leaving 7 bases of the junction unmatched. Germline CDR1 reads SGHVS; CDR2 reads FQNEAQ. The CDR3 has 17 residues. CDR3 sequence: CASSLAVAGGLTDTQYF. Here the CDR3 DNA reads TGTGCCAGCAGCTTAGCGGTGGCGGGGGGACTCACAGATACGCAGTATTTT.